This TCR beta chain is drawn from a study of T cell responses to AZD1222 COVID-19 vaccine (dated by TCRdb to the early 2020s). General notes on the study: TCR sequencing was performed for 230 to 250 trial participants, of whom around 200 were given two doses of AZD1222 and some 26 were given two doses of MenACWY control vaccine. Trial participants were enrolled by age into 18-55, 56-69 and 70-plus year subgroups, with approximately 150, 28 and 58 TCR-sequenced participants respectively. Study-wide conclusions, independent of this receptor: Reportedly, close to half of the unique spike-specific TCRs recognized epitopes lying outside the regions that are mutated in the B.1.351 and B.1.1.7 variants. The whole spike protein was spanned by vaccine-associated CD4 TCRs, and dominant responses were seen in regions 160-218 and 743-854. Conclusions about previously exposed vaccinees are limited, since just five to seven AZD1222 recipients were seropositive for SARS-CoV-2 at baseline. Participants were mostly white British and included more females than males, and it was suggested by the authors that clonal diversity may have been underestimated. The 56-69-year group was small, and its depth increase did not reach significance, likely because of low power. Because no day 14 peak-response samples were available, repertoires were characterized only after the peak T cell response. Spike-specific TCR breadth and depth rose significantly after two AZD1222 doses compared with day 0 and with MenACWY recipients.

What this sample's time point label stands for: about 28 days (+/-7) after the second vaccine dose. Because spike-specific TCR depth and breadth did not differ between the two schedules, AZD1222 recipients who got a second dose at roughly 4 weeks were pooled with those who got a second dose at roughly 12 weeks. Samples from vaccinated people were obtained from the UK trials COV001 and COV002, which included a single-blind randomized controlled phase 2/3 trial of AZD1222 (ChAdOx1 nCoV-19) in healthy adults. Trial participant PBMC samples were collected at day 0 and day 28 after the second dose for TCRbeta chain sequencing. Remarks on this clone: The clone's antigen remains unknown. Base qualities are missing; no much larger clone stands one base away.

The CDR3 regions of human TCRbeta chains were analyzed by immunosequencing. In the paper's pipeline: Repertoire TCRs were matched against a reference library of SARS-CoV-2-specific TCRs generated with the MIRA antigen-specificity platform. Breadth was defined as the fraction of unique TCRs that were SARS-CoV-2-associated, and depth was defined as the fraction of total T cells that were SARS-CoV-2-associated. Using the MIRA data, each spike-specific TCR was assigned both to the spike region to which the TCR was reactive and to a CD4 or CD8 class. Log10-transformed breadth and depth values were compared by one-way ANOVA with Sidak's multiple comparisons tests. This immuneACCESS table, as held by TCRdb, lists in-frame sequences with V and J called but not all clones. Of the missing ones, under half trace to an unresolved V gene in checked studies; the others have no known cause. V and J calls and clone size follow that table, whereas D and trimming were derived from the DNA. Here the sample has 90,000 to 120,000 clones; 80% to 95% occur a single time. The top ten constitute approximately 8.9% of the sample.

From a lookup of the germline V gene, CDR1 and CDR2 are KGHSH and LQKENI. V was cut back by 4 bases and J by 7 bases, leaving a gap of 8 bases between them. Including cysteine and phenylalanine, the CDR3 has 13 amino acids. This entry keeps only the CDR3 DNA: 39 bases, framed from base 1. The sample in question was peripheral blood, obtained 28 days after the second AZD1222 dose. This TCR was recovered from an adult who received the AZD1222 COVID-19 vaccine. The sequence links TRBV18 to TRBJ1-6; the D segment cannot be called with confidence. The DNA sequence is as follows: TGTGCCAGCTCACTTGACTGGAATTCACCCCTCCACTTT. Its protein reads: CASSLDWNSPLHF.